Listed below are T cell receptor beta chains from one sample, sequenced in a study of CD8 T cells in ankylosing spondylitis. Via MiXCR, TCRdb re-called the 5' RACE reads, giving one row per CDR3 protein. The sample contains around 300,000 distinct CDR3 sequences, less than 25% of which appear only once. Sequencing used blood, either unsorted or a sorted T cell fraction (not recorded which). The origin of the receptors is a female donor with ankylosing spondylitis or in good health (not recorded which). The conserved cysteine and the conserved F or W are not part of the CDR3 here. Fields, in order: V gene, CDR3 protein.

>TRBV7-9
ASSHRTGKDSPLH
>TRBV12-3/TRBV12-4
ASSGELAGGETQY
>TRBV29-1
SVVSTGGTEAF
>TRBV11-2
ASSYDSLPNYGYT
>TRBV29-1
SVLTHQDPFMNTEAF
>TRBV7-2
ASTQWEGISYT
>TRBV7-7
ASSSLGGDSYNEQF
>TRBV7-2
ASSLRTGEDQPQH
>TRBV11-2
ASSLRLTGGPDTQY
>TRBV27
ASSPAGGRDNQPQH
>TRBV6-5
ASSYSPGGTYGYT